This T cell receptor beta chain was sequenced in a study of blood T cell repertoires in COVID-19 (dated by TCRdb to 2019 to 2021). In terms of the full investigation: Collaborator samples came from the United States, Italy and Spain and covered acute and convalescent phases of COVID-19. The prospective study material was composed of cDNA or gDNA derived from T cells, B-cell-depleted T cells, or PBMCs. The dataset comprised deeply sampled blood TCRbeta repertoires from subjects exposed to, actively infected with, or recovered from COVID-19. The repertoires were released in a freely available public database meant as a resource for research on the immune response to SARS-CoV-2. The samples were drawn from two sources: the first 160 participants of the ongoing ImmuneRACE study, and 950 to 1,500 subjects contributed by 6 global collaborators. The sample metadata nearly always contained a de-identified subject ID, COVID-19 status, age in years and sex. Where HLA class I and class II types were available, the types were taken from metadata supplied by the sample provider, not from assay-based typing. Points the paper makes about the study in general: The quantity of clinical and demographic metadata differed by source and by participant and was supplied without curation.

Trimming takes 5 bases off V and 5 bases off J; junction bases not matched to a gene: 9. Taken from the germline V gene (reference sequence), the CDR1 and CDR2 loops are LNHDA and SQIVND. The CDR3 numbers 16 residues from cysteine through phenylalanine. Only CDR3 DNA is held: 48 bases, read in frame from base 1. TCRbeta CDR3 regions were amplified from genomic DNA by means of the immunoSEQ Assay, a bias-controlled multiplex PCR. Per the original workflow: The number of nucleated cells in each sample was estimated by amplification of reference gene primers within the assay. Sequence reads were collapsed and filtered to measure the absolute abundance of every unique TCRbeta CDR3 rearrangement. For each sample, productive Simpson clonality was calculated as the square root of Simpson's diversity index over productive rearrangements. TCRdb holds this immuneACCESS table with in-frame rearrangements only. Some clones are missing; in checked studies, unresolved V genes explain under half, and the rest has no known cause. V and J calls and clone size are copied from that table; D and trimming were computed from the DNA. This sample has over 65,000 clones in its table, and 70% to 90% of those were observed once. The ten biggest clones cover about 30% of the sample.

A word on this clone: Its antigen is still unknown. It has no much larger one-base neighbor in the sample; base qualities were not kept.

Whole blood was collected in K2EDTA tubes by collaborating institutions according to the institutions' own protocols. For TCRbeta analysis, collaborators shipped samples in one of three forms: frozen whole blood, isolated PBMCs, or DNA extracted from either of those sample types. The receptor chain draws on TRBV19 and TRBJ2-1; 10 bases in the middle match TRBD2. This clonotype originated in a man aged 50 to 59 with active or convalescent COVID-19. The source material was peripheral blood. The CDR3 amino acid sequence is: CASSVASGGINNEQFF. The bases are TGTGCCAGTAGTGTTGCTAGCGGGGGAATCAACAATGAGCAGTTCTTC.